This paragraph reports one TCR beta chain. The sample comes from a study of blood T cell repertoires in COVID-19. This table comes from immunoSEQ multiplex PCR, and its TCRdb copy is limited to in-frame clones, with some not included. This sample has about 120,000 clones, with roughly 81% found just once. Germline V gene sequence: CDR1 SGDLS, CDR2 YYNGEE. Deletions cut 0 bases from V and 5 bases from J, with 11 bases between. The CDR3 covers 14 residues. The chain combines TRBV9 with TRBJ2-5; D gene ambiguous. The sequence was obtained from a human donor in a cohort sampled during active COVID-19. The sample was peripheral blood. This CDR3 is CASSVVGSLETQYF. The CDR3 DNA is TGTGCCAGCAGCGTAGTCGGGTCCTTGGAGACCCAGTACTTC.